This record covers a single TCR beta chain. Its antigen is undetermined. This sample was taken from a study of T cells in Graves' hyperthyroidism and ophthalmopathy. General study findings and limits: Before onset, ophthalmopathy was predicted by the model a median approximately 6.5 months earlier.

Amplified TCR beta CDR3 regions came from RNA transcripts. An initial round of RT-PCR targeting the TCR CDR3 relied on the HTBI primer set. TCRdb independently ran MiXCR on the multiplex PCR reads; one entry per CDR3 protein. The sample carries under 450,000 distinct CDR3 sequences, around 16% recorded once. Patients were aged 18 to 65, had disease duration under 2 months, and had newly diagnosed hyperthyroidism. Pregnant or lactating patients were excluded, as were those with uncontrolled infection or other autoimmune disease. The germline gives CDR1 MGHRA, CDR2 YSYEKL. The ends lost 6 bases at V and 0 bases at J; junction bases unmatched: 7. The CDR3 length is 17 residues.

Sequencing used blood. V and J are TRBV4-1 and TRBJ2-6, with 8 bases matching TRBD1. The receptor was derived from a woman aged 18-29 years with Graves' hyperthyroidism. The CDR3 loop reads CASRDRDSSSGANVLTF. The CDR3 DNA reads TGCGCCAGCAGGGACAGGGACTCTTCCTCTGGGGCCAACGTCCTGACTTTC.